This is a list of T cell receptor beta chains from one sample in a study of B cell selection in AIRE deficiency. Profiled with immunoSEQ multiplex PCR; TCRdb holds only in-frame clones, not every one. The table records under 30,000 clones, 90% to 98% of them present only once. Sequences were obtained from CD4+CD127+ conventional T cells sorted from PBMCs. The receptors were sampled from a human donor in good health. Each CDR3 is given with its conserved first and last residue. A D gene is named only where the DNA matches it firmly. Clone sizes are given selectively: once, few, many, or a class where the clone is expanded.

abundance | j_gene | d_gene | v_gene | CDR3aa | CDR3nt
NA | TRBJ2-7 | NA | TRBV6-1 | CASSHTQYEQYF | TGTGCCAGCAGTCACACCCAATACGAGCAGTACTTC
NA | TRBJ2-7 | NA | TRBV5-1 | CASSPGVGGGEQYF | TGCGCCAGCAGCCCGGGAGTCGGGGGTGGAGAGCAGTACTTC
NA | TRBJ1-4 | NA | TRBV7-9 | CASSMGGDEKLFF | TGTGCCAGCAGCATGGGCGGGGATGAAAAACTGTTTTTT
NA | TRBJ2-1 | NA | TRBV2 | CASSERNQGHNEQFF | TGTGCCAGCAGTGAACGAAACCAGGGGCACAATGAGCAGTTCTTC
NA | TRBJ2-2 | NA | TRBV5-4 | CASSLAVGELFF | TGTGCCAGCAGCTTGGCGGTCGGGGAGCTGTTTTTT
NA | TRBJ2-7 | TRBD2 | TRBV6-5 | CASSYTSGSVDEQYF | TGTGCCAGCAGTTACACTAGCGGGAGTGTCGACGAGCAGTACTTC
NA | TRBJ2-1 | NA | TRBV5-4 | CASSFWGGEQFF | TGTGCCAGCAGCTTTTGGGGAGGTGAGCAGTTCTTC
NA | TRBJ2-7 | NA | TRBV18 | CASSPGLSYEQYF | TGTGCCAGCTCACCAGGCCTCTCTTACGAGCAGTACTTC
NA | TRBJ1-1 | NA | TRBV18 | CASSRNLQDLEAFF | TGTGCCAGCTCACGAAACCTCCAGGATCTTGAAGCTTTCTTT
NA | TRBJ2-2 | TRBD2 | TRBV9 | CASEAGTSVTGELFF | TGTGCCAGCGAGGCCGGGACTAGCGTTACCGGGGAGCTGTTTTTT
NA | TRBJ2-7 | TRBD2 | TRBV6-1 | CASIPGGAVREQYF | TGTGCCAGCATTCCGGGGGGGGCCGTCCGGGAGCAGTACTTC
NA | TRBJ1-1 | NA | TRBV28 | CASSTAGGGQGTEAFF | TGTGCCAGCAGTACCGCGGGAGGGGGTCAGGGGACTGAAGCTTTCTTT
NA | TRBJ1-2 | NA | TRBV5-6 | CASSFGNSNYGYTF | TGTGCCAGCAGCTTTGGGAATTCCAACTATGGCTACACCTTC
NA | TRBJ1-2 | NA | TRBV6-6 | CASSYSAGDYTF | TGTGCCAGCAGTTACTCTGCGGGGGACTACACCTTC
NA | TRBJ1-2 | NA | TRBV7-8 | CASSEGYGYTF | TGTGCCAGCTCTGAGGGGTATGGCTACACCTTC
once | TRBJ1-1 | NA | TRBV7-2 | CASSLEGTTNTEAFF | TGTGCCAGCAGCCTAGAGGGAACAACAAACACTGAAGCTTTCTTT
once | TRBJ2-5 | NA | TRBV20-1 | CSAREETQYF | TGCAGTGCCCGCGAAGAGACCCAGTACTTC
NA | TRBJ1-2 | TRBD1 | TRBV28 | CAVGDRGEGNYGYTF | TGTGCCGTCGGGGACAGGGGTGAGGGGAACTATGGCTACACCTTC
NA | TRBJ2-2 | NA | TRBV7-3 | CASSPTLQGTGELFF | TGTGCCAGCAGCCCGACGCTCCAGGGGACCGGGGAGCTGTTTTTT
NA | TRBJ2-1 | NA | TRBV7-7 | CASSPRDFLIGNEQFF | TGTGCCAGCAGCCCCCGGGACTTCCTAATAGGCAATGAGCAGTTCTTC
NA | TRBJ2-3 | NA | TRBV2 | CASSGSVGDTQYF | TGTGCCAGCAGTGGCAGTGTGGGTGATACGCAGTATTTT
NA | TRBJ1-5 | NA | TRBV27 | CASSPYYSNQPQHF | TGTGCCAGCAGTCCGTATTATAGCAATCAGCCCCAGCATTTT
NA | TRBJ2-5 | NA | TRBV6-6 | CASSYPGEGETQYF | TGTGCCAGCAGTTACCCCGGAGAGGGGGAGACCCAGTACTTC
NA | TRBJ2-3 | NA | TRBV7-2 | CASRKDRLATDTQYF | TGTGCCAGCAGGAAAGACAGGTTGGCAACAGATACGCAGTATTTT
few | TRBJ1-4 | NA | TRBV28 | CASSLSGPRREKLFF | TGTGCCAGCAGTTTATCGGGGCCTCGAAGGGAAAAACTGTTTTTT
once | TRBJ2-5 | TRBD2 | TRBV10-3 | CAIRPSLAGGIETQYF | TGTGCCATCAGGCCCTCCTTAGCGGGAGGGATAGAGACCCAGTACTTC
NA | TRBJ1-4 | TRBD1 | TRBV6-6 | CASSRGTGGVNEKLFF | TGTGCCAGCAGTCGAGGGACAGGGGGCGTTAATGAAAAACTGTTTTTT
NA | TRBJ2-7 | NA | TRBV28 | CASSLPMGLNRYEQYF | TGTGCCAGCAGTCTCCCTATGGGGCTCAATCGCTACGAGCAGTACTTC
NA | TRBJ1-1 | NA | TRBV6-1 | CASSEFGGANTEAFF | TGTGCCAGCAGTGAATTTGGGGGGGCGAACACTGAAGCTTTCTTT
NA | TRBJ2-7 | NA | TRBV7-2 | CASSFTSYEQYF | TGTGCCAGCAGCTTCACTAGTTACGAGCAGTACTTC
NA | TRBJ2-2 | TRBD1 | TRBV7-9 | CASSLDRGQGGTGELFF | TGTGCCAGCAGCTTAGATCGGGGACAGGGGGGCACCGGGGAGCTGTTTTTT
NA | TRBJ2-7 | NA | TRBV5-1 | CASSPTTGAYEQYF | TGCGCCAGCAGCCCAACGACAGGCGCCTACGAGCAGTACTTC
NA | TRBJ2-5 | NA | TRBV11-1 | CASSYSKSGPLQETQYF | TGTGCCAGCAGCTACTCTAAAAGCGGGCCACTCCAAGAGACCCAGTACTTC
NA | TRBJ2-1 | TRBD2 | TRBV28 | CASGLAGPSGEQFF | TGTGCCAGCGGGTTAGCGGGACCCTCTGGTGAGCAGTTCTTC
NA | TRBJ2-1 | TRBD2 | TRBV7-2 | CASYSYRLAGDNEQFF | TGTGCCAGCTACAGCTATAGGCTAGCGGGAGACAATGAGCAGTTCTTC
once | TRBJ1-2 | NA | TRBV10-3 | CAISDITQRIGGYTF | TGTGCCATCAGTGATATAACGCAGCGTATAGGGGGCTACACCTTC
once | TRBJ1-2 | NA | TRBV7-9 | CASSLLAGRGNYGYTF | TGTGCCAGCAGCTTGCTAGCAGGGCGGGGGAACTATGGCTACACCTTC